This TCR beta chain was sequenced during a study of CXCR3-negative and CXCR3-positive naive CD8 T cells. General observations from the study: TRBV-TRBJ usage was alike in naive CXCR3-negative and CXCR3-positive cells but differed in memory cells. Much lower diversity was found in memory CD8+ cells, while both naive subsets had comparably high diversity. Both naive subsets carried similar amounts of surface CD5, so TCR strength was inferred from TRB CDR3 properties. Against CXCR3-negative naive cells, CXCR3-positive naive cells showed more hydrophobic TRB CDR3s.

The CDR3 runs to 14 residues. Per the germline V gene, CDR1 is ENHRY and CDR2 is SYGVKD. CD45RO-CCR7+CD27+CD95- expression identified naive CD8+ T cells. This clonotype ranks as medium-sized in terms of frequency. Its cognate antigen is unknown. Researchers prepared the TRB cDNA libraries using 5' RACE with UMI labels. TCRdb reprocessed the 5' RACE reads and stores each CDR3 protein as one record, lacking DNA. This repertoire includes approximately 5,700 distinct CDR3 sequences. This receptor was taken from a human donor in good health. Some clones in this sample may be carry-over from other donors' samples. The rearrangement links TRBV10-3 to TRBJ2-7; checking the TCRdb D call of TRBD2 is not possible without DNA. The source material was naive CXCR3+ CD8+ T cells from blood. Described subset: CD45RO-CCR7+CD27+CD95- naive CD8+ T cells expressing CXCR3 (TNR3+). CDR3 sequence reads: CAASRPGTMDEQYF.